This TCR beta chain is drawn from a study of shared clonotypes between healthy human individuals. Naive-designated CD8 cells lacked CD45RO, were positively enriched for CCR7, and omitted terminally differentiated effector memory CD45RA+ cells. Only in-frame clones appear in the TCRdb table, and some are missing; sequencing was by immunoSEQ multiplex PCR. This table has approximately 590,000 clones, roughly 96% appearing once. The CDR3 contains 13 residues. Trimming shortened V by 3 bases and J by 1 base, and 6 bases separated the two germline ends. Germline lookup yields CDR1 MNHEY and CDR2 SMNVEV (reference sequence).

The sample was naive CD8+ T cells sorted from blood. The chain links TRBV27 to TRBJ1-2; D unresolved. The TCR sequence derives from a woman between 25 and 40 years old in good health. CDR3 DNA sequence: TGTGCCAGCAGTTTTGGGGATAACTATGGCTACACCTTC. Its translation is CASSFGDNYGYTF.